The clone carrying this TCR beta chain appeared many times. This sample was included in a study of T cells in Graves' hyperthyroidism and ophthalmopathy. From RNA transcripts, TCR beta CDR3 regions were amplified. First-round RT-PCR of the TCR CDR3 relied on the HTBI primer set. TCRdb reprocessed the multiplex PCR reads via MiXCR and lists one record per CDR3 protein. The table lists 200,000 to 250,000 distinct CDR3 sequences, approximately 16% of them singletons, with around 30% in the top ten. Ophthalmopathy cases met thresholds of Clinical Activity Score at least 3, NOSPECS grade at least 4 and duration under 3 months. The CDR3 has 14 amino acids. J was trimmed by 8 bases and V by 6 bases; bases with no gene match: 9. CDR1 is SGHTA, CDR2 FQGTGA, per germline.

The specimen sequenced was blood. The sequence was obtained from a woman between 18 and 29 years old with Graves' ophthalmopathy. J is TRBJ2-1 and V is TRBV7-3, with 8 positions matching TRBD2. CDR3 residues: CASRKSGSLHEQFF. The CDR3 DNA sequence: TGTGCCAGCAGAAAGAGCGGGAGCTTACATGAGCAGTTCTTC.